The T cell receptor beta chain described here comes from a study of OX40 agonist ivuxolimab in advanced cancers. At the level of the study: The patients received agonistic anti-OX40 (CD134) antibody ivuxolimab. The dose-escalation group included hepatocellular carcinoma, melanoma, renal cell carcinoma and head and neck cancer.

No patient had autoimmune disease or received systemic immunosuppression. The CDR3 extends over 17 amino acids. Germline trimming cut 5 bases from V and 3 bases from J; bases unmatched to any gene: 13. Germline CDR1 reads SGHAT; CDR2 reads FQNNGV. Measured with immunoSEQ multiplex PCR; TCRdb has only the in-frame clones, and not every one. The repertoire holds 20,000 to 25,000 clones, with roughly 85% as singletons. The material sequenced was CD4+ or CD8+ T cells sorted from blood, taken in a trial of the OX40 agonist ivuxolimab. This sequence was found in an adult with an advanced solid tumor such as melanoma, head and neck, liver or kidney cancer. This chain joins TRBV11-2 and TRBJ2-7; 10 nucleotides align to TRBD2. The CDR3: CASSPSASGSLIYEQYF. CDR3 in DNA: TGTGCCAGCAGCCCTAGTGCTAGCGGGAGTTTGATCTACGAGCAGTACTTC. The complete variable domain, with remaining parts taken from reference TRBV11-2 and TRBJ2-7, reads EAGVAQSPRYKIIEKRQSVAFWCNPISGHATLYWYQQILGQGPKLLIQFQNNGVVDDSQLPKDRFSAERLKGVDSTLKIQPAKLEDSAVYLCASSPSASGSLIYEQYFGPGTRLTVT.